This is a list of T cell receptor beta chains from one sample in a study of T cell responses to AZD1222 COVID-19 vaccine. Assay: immunoSEQ multiplex PCR; the TCRdb copy retains only in-frame clones and omits some. The sample contains about 110,000 clones, more than 90% of which appear only once. The sequencing here drew on peripheral blood, taken on day 0 of AZD1222 vaccination. These receptors were collected from an adult in good health. Each CDR3 is given with its conserved first and last residue. A D gene is named only where the DNA matches it firmly. The size field is filled for only some rows; it gives once, few, many or a size class.

v_gene: TRBV25-1; j_gene: TRBJ2-5; abundance: .; d_gene: .; CDR3nt: TGTGCCAGCAGTGAACATCGCGGGGTGGGAGAGACCCAGTACTTC; CDR3aa: CASSEHRGVGETQYF
v_gene: TRBV11-2; j_gene: TRBJ1-2; abundance: .; d_gene: TRBD1; CDR3nt: TGTGCCAGCAGCTTAGGTCGACAGGGGGCTTACTATGGCTACACCTTC; CDR3aa: CASSLGRQGAYYGYTF
v_gene: TRBV18; j_gene: TRBJ1-1; abundance: .; d_gene: TRBD1; CDR3nt: TGTGCCAGCTCATCCTCCGGGACAGGGAAGACTGAAGCTTTCTTT; CDR3aa: CASSSSGTGKTEAFF
v_gene: TRBV6-1; j_gene: TRBJ2-7; abundance: once; d_gene: .; CDR3nt: TGTGCCAGCAGTGATTCGGGCTCGGACTTC; CDR3aa: CASSDSGSDF
v_gene: TRBV10-3; j_gene: TRBJ1-4; abundance: .; d_gene: TRBD1; CDR3nt: TGTGCCATCAGCCTTGACAGGGTCGGGGAAAAACTGTTTTTT; CDR3aa: CAISLDRVGEKLFF
v_gene: TRBV10-3; j_gene: TRBJ1-3; abundance: .; d_gene: .; CDR3nt: TGTGCCATCAGTGTGGGGGTCTCTGGAAACACCATATATTTT; CDR3aa: CAISVGVSGNTIYF
v_gene: TRBV27; j_gene: TRBJ2-1; abundance: .; d_gene: TRBD1; CDR3nt: TGTGCCAGCAGTCGGGACAGTACATACAATGAGCAGTTCTTC; CDR3aa: CASSRDSTYNEQFF
v_gene: TRBV5-1; j_gene: TRBJ1-2; abundance: .; d_gene: .; CDR3nt: TGCGCCAGCAGCTTGGCCCGCCAGGGCGGCGGAGGCTACACCTTC; CDR3aa: CASSLARQGGGGYTF
v_gene: TRBV10-2; j_gene: TRBJ1-3; abundance: .; d_gene: .; CDR3nt: TGCGCCAGCAGTGAGTCGACGGTTAGTTGGAGCTCTGGAAACACCATATATTTT; CDR3aa: CASSESTVSWSSGNTIYF
v_gene: TRBV19; j_gene: TRBJ1-2; abundance: .; d_gene: TRBD1; CDR3nt: TGTGCCAGTCATAAGGGGGCAGATGGCTACACCTTC; CDR3aa: CASHKGADGYTF
v_gene: TRBV5-1; j_gene: TRBJ1-5; abundance: .; d_gene: .; CDR3nt: TGCGCCAGCAGCTTGGTCGCGGGGGGCGGTCAGCCCCAGCATTTT; CDR3aa: CASSLVAGGGQPQHF
v_gene: TRBV4-3; j_gene: TRBJ1-5; abundance: .; d_gene: .; CDR3nt: TGCGCCAGCAGCCAAGATAGGAGTAGCAATCAGCCCCAGCATTTT; CDR3aa: CASSQDRSSNQPQHF
v_gene: TRBV19; j_gene: TRBJ2-1; abundance: .; d_gene: TRBD1; CDR3nt: TGTGCCAGTAGTATAGGGGGACAGTACAATGAGCAGTTCTTC; CDR3aa: CASSIGGQYNEQFF
v_gene: TRBV7-2; j_gene: TRBJ1-2; abundance: .; d_gene: .; CDR3nt: TGTGCCAGCAGCCGCACAGTAGCACAGGGTTGGAATGGCTACACCTTC; CDR3aa: CASSRTVAQGWNGYTF
v_gene: TRBV19; j_gene: TRBJ1-4; abundance: .; d_gene: .; CDR3nt: TGTGCCAGTAGTATGAGTCGGACCGGGTACGAAAAACTGTTTTTT; CDR3aa: CASSMSRTGYEKLFF
v_gene: TRBV30; j_gene: TRBJ1-2; abundance: .; d_gene: .; CDR3nt: TGTGCCTGGAGTGTGAACAGCTTGGTCTATGGCTACACCTTC; CDR3aa: CAWSVNSLVYGYTF
v_gene: TRBV18; j_gene: TRBJ2-2; abundance: .; d_gene: .; CDR3nt: TGTGCCAGCCCCGGGGCTACCGGGGAGCTGTTTTTT; CDR3aa: CASPGATGELFF
v_gene: TRBV6-5; j_gene: TRBJ2-2; abundance: .; d_gene: TRBD1; CDR3nt: TGTGCCAGCAGTCTTGGGGACAGGGACACCGGGGAGCTGTTTTTT; CDR3aa: CASSLGDRDTGELFF
v_gene: TRBV19; j_gene: TRBJ2-3; abundance: .; d_gene: TRBD1; CDR3nt: TGTGCCAGTAGTATGGGATGGGACAGTTTCACAGATACGCAGTATTTT; CDR3aa: CASSMGWDSFTDTQYF
v_gene: TRBV7-3; j_gene: TRBJ2-2; abundance: few; d_gene: .; CDR3nt: TGTGCCAGCGGTCCTGAGGGGCGGACCGGGGAGCTGTTTTTT; CDR3aa: CASGPEGRTGELFF
v_gene: TRBV6-4; j_gene: TRBJ2-2; abundance: .; d_gene: TRBD2; CDR3nt: TGTGCCAGCAGTGAGGGGGGAGGGATCGGATCCGGGGAGCTGTTTTTT; CDR3aa: CASSEGGGIGSGELFF
v_gene: TRBV28; j_gene: TRBJ1-5; abundance: .; d_gene: TRBD1; CDR3nt: TGTGCCAGCAGTTTATCCGGGACAGGGAGACCCCAGCATTTT; CDR3aa: CASSLSGTGRPQHF
v_gene: TRBV30; j_gene: TRBJ1-4; abundance: .; d_gene: .; CDR3nt: TGTGCCTGGGGGGGATGGGAGAGACCCCCTAATGAAAAACTGTTTTTT; CDR3aa: CAWGGWERPPNEKLFF
v_gene: TRBV7-9; j_gene: TRBJ1-3; abundance: .; d_gene: .; CDR3nt: TGTGCCAGCAGCTTAGTAATAGGGATGACTGGAAACACCATATATTTT; CDR3aa: CASSLVIGMTGNTIYF
v_gene: TRBV4-1; j_gene: TRBJ2-7; abundance: .; d_gene: TRBD2; CDR3nt: TGCGCCAGCAGCCAAGTTACTAGCGGGAAAGCAGACTACGAGCAGTACTTC; CDR3aa: CASSQVTSGKADYEQYF
v_gene: TRBV3-1/TRBV3-2; j_gene: TRBJ1-1; abundance: few; d_gene: .; CDR3nt: TGTGCCAGCAGCCAGGGAGGGATTGAAGCTTTCTTT; CDR3aa: CASSQGGIEAFF
v_gene: TRBV6-5; j_gene: TRBJ1-5; abundance: .; d_gene: .; CDR3nt: TGTGCCAGCAGTCCAGATGATAGCAATCAGCCCCAGCATTTT; CDR3aa: CASSPDDSNQPQHF
v_gene: TRBV6-5; j_gene: TRBJ1-6; abundance: .; d_gene: .; CDR3nt: TGTGCCAGCAGTTTCAGGGGTGTTCATTCACCCCTCCACTTT; CDR3aa: CASSFRGVHSPLHF
v_gene: TRBV19; j_gene: TRBJ2-5; abundance: .; d_gene: .; CDR3nt: TGTGCCAGTAGTGCGACCGGGACGGTGGTAAATAGTTTAAAGTACTTC; CDR3aa: CASSATGTVVNSLKYF
v_gene: TRBV7-2; j_gene: TRBJ1-3; abundance: once; d_gene: .; CDR3nt: TGTGCCAGCAGCTACACAGGGTTTTGGAACACCATATATTTT; CDR3aa: CASSYTGFWNTIYF
v_gene: TRBV6-5; j_gene: TRBJ2-5; abundance: .; d_gene: TRBD1; CDR3nt: TGTGCCAGCCAGGGACAGAACAAAGAGACCCAGTACTTC; CDR3aa: CASQGQNKETQYF
v_gene: TRBV5-1; j_gene: TRBJ2-1; abundance: .; d_gene: TRBD2; CDR3nt: TGCGCCAGCAGCTTGGGAAGGATGGCTAGCGGACTTCACAATGAGCAGTTCTTC; CDR3aa: CASSLGRMASGLHNEQFF
v_gene: TRBV14; j_gene: TRBJ1-1; abundance: .; d_gene: .; CDR3nt: TGTGCCAGCAGCCACCTTCTTACAGGGAGCCGTACTGAAGCTTTCTTT; CDR3aa: CASSHLLTGSRTEAFF
v_gene: TRBV19; j_gene: TRBJ2-5; abundance: .; d_gene: TRBD2; CDR3nt: TGTGCCAGTAGTACCGGGACTAGCTTTAGAGAGACCCAGTACTTC; CDR3aa: CASSTGTSFRETQYF
v_gene: TRBV7-8; j_gene: TRBJ2-1; abundance: .; d_gene: TRBD1; CDR3nt: TGTGCCAGCAGCGAGGTGACAGGGGCGCGACGCAATGAGCAGTTCTTC; CDR3aa: CASSEVTGARRNEQFF
v_gene: TRBV9; j_gene: TRBJ2-3; abundance: once; d_gene: TRBD2; CDR3nt: TGTGCCAGCAGCGGAGTCGGGGGGACCTCACTTGCAGATACGCAGTATTTT; CDR3aa: CASSGVGGTSLADTQYF
v_gene: TRBV7-3; j_gene: TRBJ1-1; abundance: .; d_gene: .; CDR3nt: TGTGCCAGCAGCTTAGAGGGGAACACTGAAGCTTTCTTT; CDR3aa: CASSLEGNTEAFF
v_gene: TRBV18; j_gene: TRBJ1-1; abundance: .; d_gene: .; CDR3nt: TGTGCCAGCTCACCACCGGCACCGAGGAACACTGAAGCTTTCTTT; CDR3aa: CASSPPAPRNTEAFF
v_gene: TRBV5-6; j_gene: TRBJ1-2; abundance: once; d_gene: .; CDR3nt: TGTGCCAGCAGCTTGGAAAGGTTAGACTATGGCTACACCTTC; CDR3aa: CASSLERLDYGYTF
v_gene: TRBV28; j_gene: TRBJ1-1; abundance: .; d_gene: .; CDR3nt: TGTGCCAGCAGTGGGCCCGGGACCGAGGCTTTCTTT; CDR3aa: CASSGPGTEAFF
v_gene: TRBV5-1; j_gene: TRBJ1-4; abundance: .; d_gene: TRBD1; CDR3nt: TGCGCCAGCAGCAGACAGGACAGGATGATAGGGGAAAAACTGTTTTTT; CDR3aa: CASSRQDRMIGEKLFF
v_gene: TRBV19; j_gene: TRBJ1-4; abundance: .; d_gene: TRBD1; CDR3nt: TGTGCCAGTAGTCCCCGGGACAGGGGTGTTGATGAAAAACTGTTTTTT; CDR3aa: CASSPRDRGVDEKLFF
v_gene: TRBV19; j_gene: TRBJ1-2; abundance: .; d_gene: TRBD1; CDR3nt: TGTGCCAGTAGTATAGGTGACAGGGGACGGCGGGGCTACACCTTC; CDR3aa: CASSIGDRGRRGYTF
v_gene: TRBV5-5; j_gene: TRBJ2-7; abundance: once; d_gene: TRBD2; CDR3nt: TGTGCCAGCAGCTCTGGGACTAGCTACTACGAGCAGTACTTC; CDR3aa: CASSSGTSYYEQYF
v_gene: TRBV4-1; j_gene: TRBJ2-7; abundance: .; d_gene: .; CDR3nt: TGCGCCAGCAGCAAAGATGACCGGATCTCCAGCTCCTACGAGCAGTACTTC; CDR3aa: CASSKDDRISSSYEQYF
v_gene: TRBV5-5; j_gene: TRBJ2-5; abundance: .; d_gene: .; CDR3nt: TGTGCCAGCAGCCCACAGGGGAGGGGGGTCCAAGAGACCCAGTACTTC; CDR3aa: CASSPQGRGVQETQYF
v_gene: TRBV7-8; j_gene: TRBJ1-5; abundance: .; d_gene: .; CDR3nt: TGTGCCAGCAGCTCGACGGAACATAGCAATCAGCCCCAGCATTTT; CDR3aa: CASSSTEHSNQPQHF
v_gene: TRBV3-1/TRBV3-2; j_gene: TRBJ2-1; abundance: .; d_gene: TRBD1; CDR3nt: TGTGCCAGCAGCAAAGACAGGGGGCTGAGGAATGAGCAGTTCTTC; CDR3aa: CASSKDRGLRNEQFF
v_gene: TRBV19; j_gene: TRBJ1-1; abundance: .; d_gene: .; CDR3nt: TGTGCCAGTAGTGTAGGTGAGGTCACTGAAGCTTTCTTT; CDR3aa: CASSVGEVTEAFF
v_gene: TRBV7-9; j_gene: TRBJ1-1; abundance: .; d_gene: .; CDR3nt: TGTGCCAGCAGCTCAACCCTAGGGGGGAACACTGAAGCTTTCTTT; CDR3aa: CASSSTLGGNTEAFF
v_gene: TRBV30; j_gene: TRBJ1-2; abundance: .; d_gene: .; CDR3nt: TGTGCCTGGAGTAAACAGGGAAAGTCTCTCGGCTACACCTTC; CDR3aa: CAWSKQGKSLGYTF
v_gene: TRBV3-1/TRBV3-2; j_gene: TRBJ2-2; abundance: .; d_gene: .; CDR3nt: TGTGCCAGCAGCCACCTCTCCCCCGGCGGGGAGCTGTTTTTT; CDR3aa: CASSHLSPGGELFF
v_gene: TRBV19; j_gene: TRBJ1-6; abundance: .; d_gene: .; CDR3nt: TGTGCCAGTAGTGAGAGTGGGGCAAGTTCACCCCTCCACTTT; CDR3aa: CASSESGASSPLHF
v_gene: TRBV4-1; j_gene: TRBJ2-6; abundance: .; d_gene: .; CDR3nt: TGCGCCAGCAGCCAATCGGGGGCCAACGTCCTGACTTTC; CDR3aa: CASSQSGANVLTF
v_gene: TRBV4-3; j_gene: TRBJ2-7; abundance: .; d_gene: .; CDR3nt: TGCGCCAGCAGCCAAGAAGGTGCGTTTGGCGAGCAGTACTTC; CDR3aa: CASSQEGAFGEQYF